This T cell receptor (beta chain) was identified during a study of CD8 T cells in ankylosing spondylitis. Remarks on this clonotype: No antigen is known for it.

J gave up 5 bases and V 5 bases, and 5 bases lay outside the gene matches. CDR3 length: 15 residues. Germline CDR1 reads SEHNR; CDR2 reads FQNEAQ (reference sequence). Points from the study as a whole: Enrichment of disease-linked clones was reportedly significant in matched ankylosing spondylitis synovial fluid. In ankylosing spondylitis blood, a motif of 7 to 9 highly homologous TCR beta variants appeared characteristic.

In TCRdb, the 5' RACE reads were re-called with MiXCR into one record per CDR3 protein. The repertoire consists of approximately 300,000 distinct CDR3 sequences, with around 8% occurring once and the leading ten covering more than 12%. The J gene is TRBJ2-6, the V gene TRBV7-9; TRBD2 matches at 8 bases. This TCR derives from a male donor with ankylosing spondylitis. Sequenced material: blood, either unsorted or a sorted T cell fraction (not recorded which). DNA for the CDR3: TGTGCCAGCAGCCAGAGCGGGGGCTGGGCCAACGTCCTGACTTTC. Protein sequence: CASSQSGGWANVLTF. The full variable domain, completed using reference TRBV7-9 and TRBJ2-6, is DTGVSQNPRHKITKRGQNVTFRCDPISEHNRLYWYRQTLGQGPEFLTYFQNEAQLEKSRLLSDRFSAERPKGSFSTLEIQRTEQGDSAMYLCASSQSGGWANVLTFGAGSRLTVL.